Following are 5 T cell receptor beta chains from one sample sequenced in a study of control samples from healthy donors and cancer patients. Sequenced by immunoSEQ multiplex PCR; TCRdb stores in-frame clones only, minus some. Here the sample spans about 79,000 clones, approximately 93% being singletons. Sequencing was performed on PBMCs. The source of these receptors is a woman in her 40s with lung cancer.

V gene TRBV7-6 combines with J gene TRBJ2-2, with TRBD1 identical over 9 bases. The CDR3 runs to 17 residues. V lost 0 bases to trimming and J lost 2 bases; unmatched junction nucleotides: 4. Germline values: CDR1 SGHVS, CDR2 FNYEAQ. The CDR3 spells CASSLARGQGNTGELFF. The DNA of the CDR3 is TGTGCCAGCAGCTTAGCGAGGGGACAGGGTAACACCGGGGAGCTGTTTTTT. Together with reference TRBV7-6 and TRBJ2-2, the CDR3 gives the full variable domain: GAGVSQSPRYKVTKRGQDVALRCDPISGHVSLYWYRQALGQGPEFLTYFNYEAQQDKSGLPNDRFSAERPEGSISTLTIQRTEQRDSAMYRCASSLARGQGNTGELFFGEGSRLTVL.

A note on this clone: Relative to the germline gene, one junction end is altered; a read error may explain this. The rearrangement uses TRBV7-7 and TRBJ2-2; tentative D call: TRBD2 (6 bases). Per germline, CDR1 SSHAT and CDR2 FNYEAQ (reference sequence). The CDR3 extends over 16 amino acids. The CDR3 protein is CASSLGAGGNTGELFF. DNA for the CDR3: TGTGCTAGCAGCTTAGGCGCCGGGGGGAACACCGGGGAGCTGTTTTTT.

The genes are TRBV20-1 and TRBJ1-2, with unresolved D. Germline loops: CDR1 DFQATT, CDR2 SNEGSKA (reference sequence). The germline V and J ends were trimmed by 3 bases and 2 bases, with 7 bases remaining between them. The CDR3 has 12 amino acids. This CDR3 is CSASEGNYGYTF. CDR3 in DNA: TGCAGTGCTAGTGAGGGAAACTATGGCTACACCTTC.

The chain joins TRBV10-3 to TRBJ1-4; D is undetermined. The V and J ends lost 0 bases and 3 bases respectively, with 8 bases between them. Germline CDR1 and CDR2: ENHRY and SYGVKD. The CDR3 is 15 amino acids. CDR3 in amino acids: CAISESGVPNEKLFF. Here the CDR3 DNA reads TGTGCCATCAGTGAGTCGGGTGTCCCTAATGAAAAACTGTTTTTT.

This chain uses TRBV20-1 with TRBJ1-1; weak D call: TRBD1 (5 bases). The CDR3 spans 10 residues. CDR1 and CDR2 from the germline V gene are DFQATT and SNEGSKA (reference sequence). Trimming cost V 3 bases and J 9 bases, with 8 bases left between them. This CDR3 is CSASTGQAFF. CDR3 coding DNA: TGCAGTGCTAGTACAGGACAAGCTTTCTTT.